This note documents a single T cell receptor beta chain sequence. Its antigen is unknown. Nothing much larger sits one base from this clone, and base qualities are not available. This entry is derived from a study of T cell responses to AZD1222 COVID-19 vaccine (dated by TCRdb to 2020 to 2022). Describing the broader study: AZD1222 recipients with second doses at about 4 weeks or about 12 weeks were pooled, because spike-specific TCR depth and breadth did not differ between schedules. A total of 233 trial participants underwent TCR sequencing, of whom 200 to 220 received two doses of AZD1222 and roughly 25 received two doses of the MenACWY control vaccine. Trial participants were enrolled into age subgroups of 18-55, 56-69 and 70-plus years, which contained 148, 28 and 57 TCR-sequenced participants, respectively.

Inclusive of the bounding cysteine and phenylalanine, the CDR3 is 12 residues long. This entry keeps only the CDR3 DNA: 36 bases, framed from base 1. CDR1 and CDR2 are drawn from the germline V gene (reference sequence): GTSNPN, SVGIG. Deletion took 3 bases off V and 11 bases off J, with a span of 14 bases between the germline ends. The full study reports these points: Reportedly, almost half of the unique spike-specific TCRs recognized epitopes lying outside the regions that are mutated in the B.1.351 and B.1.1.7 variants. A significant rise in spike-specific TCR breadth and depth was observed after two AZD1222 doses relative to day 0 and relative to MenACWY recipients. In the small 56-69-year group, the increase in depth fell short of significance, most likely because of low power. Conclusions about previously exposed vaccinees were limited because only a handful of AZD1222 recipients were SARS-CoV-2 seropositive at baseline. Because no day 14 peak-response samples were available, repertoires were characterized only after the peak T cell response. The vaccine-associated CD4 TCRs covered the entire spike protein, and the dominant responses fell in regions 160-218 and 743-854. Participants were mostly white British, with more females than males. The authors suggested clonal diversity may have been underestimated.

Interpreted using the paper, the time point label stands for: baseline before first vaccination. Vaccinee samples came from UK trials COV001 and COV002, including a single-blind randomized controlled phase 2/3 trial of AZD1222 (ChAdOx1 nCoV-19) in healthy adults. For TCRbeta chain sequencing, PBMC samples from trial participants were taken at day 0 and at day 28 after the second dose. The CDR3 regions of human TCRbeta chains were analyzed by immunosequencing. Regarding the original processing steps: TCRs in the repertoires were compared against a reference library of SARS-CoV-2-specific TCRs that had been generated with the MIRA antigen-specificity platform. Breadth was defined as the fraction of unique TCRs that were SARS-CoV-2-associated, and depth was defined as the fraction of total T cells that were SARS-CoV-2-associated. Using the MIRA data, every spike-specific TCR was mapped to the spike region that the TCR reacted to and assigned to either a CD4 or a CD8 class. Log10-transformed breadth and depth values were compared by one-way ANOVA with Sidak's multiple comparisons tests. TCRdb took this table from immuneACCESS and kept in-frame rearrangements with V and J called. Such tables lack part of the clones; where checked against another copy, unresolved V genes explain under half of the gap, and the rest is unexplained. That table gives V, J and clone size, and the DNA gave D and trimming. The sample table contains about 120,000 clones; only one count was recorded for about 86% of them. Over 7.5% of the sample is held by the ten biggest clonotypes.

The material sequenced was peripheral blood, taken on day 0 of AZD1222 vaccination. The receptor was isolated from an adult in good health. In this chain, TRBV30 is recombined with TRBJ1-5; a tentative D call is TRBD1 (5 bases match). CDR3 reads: CAWRRGGSAQHF. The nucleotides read TGTGCCTGGAGGAGGGGCGGATCGGCCCAGCATTTT.